This T cell receptor (beta chain) stems from a study of blood T cell repertoires in COVID-19. Study overall: From T cells, B-cell-depleted T cells, or PBMCs came the material, which was cDNA or gDNA.

Original methodology: Reference gene primers were amplified, and this amplification served to estimate nucleated cell counts. Method: immunoSEQ multiplex PCR; TCRdb's copy keeps in-frame clones and lacks some. That table is the source of V, J and clone size, and D and trimming were worked out from the DNA. The sample yields around 100,000 clones, roughly 87% seen once. This clone was seen a handful of times. This receptor was identified in a man aged 25-45 years in a cohort sampled during active COVID-19. Sequencing input: peripheral blood.

The DNA for the CDR3 is TGCGCCAGCAGCTTAATCGCAGGGGATCAGCCCCAGCATTTT. Translating gives CASSLIAGDQPQHF. The V call is TRBV4-1, the J call TRBJ1-5; tentatively, D is TRBD1 (6 bases). CDR1 is MGHRA, CDR2 YSYEKL, per germline. V was shortened by 5 bases and J by 5 bases, with 13 bases between the two germline ends. The CDR3 length is 14 residues.